This T cell receptor (beta chain) was identified during a study of blood T cell repertoires in COVID-19. Sequenced by immunoSEQ multiplex PCR; TCRdb stores in-frame clones only, minus some. The top ten clones hold over 7.5% of a sample with 150,000 to 200,000 clones, about 85% of them seen once. Germline V gives CDR1 MNHEY, CDR2 SVGAGI. The CDR3 has 13 residues. The V end was cut by 5 bases, the J end by 6 bases, with 13 bases between. Sequencing was performed on peripheral blood. The clonotype was recovered from a woman of 80 years or more with acute or convalescent COVID-19. J is TRBJ1-2 and V is TRBV6-5; no clear D. DNA for the CDR3: TGTGCCAGCAGTCAAACACCTCAACATGGCTACACCTTC. Protein sequence: CASSQTPQHGYTF.